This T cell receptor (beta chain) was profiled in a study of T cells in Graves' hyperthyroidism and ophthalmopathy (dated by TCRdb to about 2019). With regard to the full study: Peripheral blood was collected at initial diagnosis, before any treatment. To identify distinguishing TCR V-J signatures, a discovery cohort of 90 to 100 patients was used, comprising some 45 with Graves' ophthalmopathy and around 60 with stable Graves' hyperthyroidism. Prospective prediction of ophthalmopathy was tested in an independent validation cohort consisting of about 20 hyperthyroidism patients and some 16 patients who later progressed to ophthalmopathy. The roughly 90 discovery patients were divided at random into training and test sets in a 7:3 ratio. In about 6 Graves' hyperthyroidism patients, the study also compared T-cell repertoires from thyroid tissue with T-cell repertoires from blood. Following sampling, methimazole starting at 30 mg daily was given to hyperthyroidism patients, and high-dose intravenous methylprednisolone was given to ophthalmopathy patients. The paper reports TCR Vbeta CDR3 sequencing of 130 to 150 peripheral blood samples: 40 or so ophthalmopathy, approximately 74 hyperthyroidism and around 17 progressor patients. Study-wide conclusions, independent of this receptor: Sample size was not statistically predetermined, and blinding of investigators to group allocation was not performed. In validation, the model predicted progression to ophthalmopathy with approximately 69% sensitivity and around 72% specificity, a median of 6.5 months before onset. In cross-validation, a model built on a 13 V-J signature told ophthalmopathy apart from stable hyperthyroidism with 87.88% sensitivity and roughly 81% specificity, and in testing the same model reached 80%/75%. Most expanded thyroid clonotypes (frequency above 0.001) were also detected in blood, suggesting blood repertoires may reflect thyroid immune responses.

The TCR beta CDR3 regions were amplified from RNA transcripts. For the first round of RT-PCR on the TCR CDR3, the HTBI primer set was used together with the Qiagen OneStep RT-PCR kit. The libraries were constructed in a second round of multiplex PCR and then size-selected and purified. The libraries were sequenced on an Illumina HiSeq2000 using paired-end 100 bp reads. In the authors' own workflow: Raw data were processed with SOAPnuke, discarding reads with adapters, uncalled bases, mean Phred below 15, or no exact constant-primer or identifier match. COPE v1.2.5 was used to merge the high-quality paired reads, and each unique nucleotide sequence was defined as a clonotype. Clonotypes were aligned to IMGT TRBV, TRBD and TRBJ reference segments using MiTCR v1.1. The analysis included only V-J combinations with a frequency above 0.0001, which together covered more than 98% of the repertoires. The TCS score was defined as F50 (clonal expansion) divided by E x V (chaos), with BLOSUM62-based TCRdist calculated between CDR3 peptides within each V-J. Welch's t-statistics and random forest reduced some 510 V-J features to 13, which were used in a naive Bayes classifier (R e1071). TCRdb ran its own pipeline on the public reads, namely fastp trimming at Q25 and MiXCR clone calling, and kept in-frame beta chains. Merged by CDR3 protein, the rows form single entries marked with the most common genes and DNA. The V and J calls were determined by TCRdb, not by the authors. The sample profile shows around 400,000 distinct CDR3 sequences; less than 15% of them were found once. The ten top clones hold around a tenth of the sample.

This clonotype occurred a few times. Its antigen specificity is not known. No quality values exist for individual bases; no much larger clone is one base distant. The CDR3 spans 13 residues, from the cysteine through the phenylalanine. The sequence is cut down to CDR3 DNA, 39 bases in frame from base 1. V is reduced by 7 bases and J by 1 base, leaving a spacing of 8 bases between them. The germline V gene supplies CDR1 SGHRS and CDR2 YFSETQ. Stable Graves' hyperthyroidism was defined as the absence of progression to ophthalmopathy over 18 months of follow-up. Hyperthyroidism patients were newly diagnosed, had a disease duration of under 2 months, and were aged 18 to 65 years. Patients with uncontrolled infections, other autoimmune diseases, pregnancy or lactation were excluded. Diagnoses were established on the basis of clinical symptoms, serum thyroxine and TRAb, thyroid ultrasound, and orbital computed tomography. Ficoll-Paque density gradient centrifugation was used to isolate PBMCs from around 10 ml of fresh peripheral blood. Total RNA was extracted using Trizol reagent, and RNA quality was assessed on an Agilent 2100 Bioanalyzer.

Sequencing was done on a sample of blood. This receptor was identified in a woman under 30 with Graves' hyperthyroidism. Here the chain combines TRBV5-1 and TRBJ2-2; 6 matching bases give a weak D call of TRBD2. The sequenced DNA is TGCGCCAGCCAAGCGGGGAACACCGGGGAGCTGTTTTTT. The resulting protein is CASQAGNTGELFF.